Below, 16 T cell receptor beta chains from the same sample are listed, as sequenced in a study of regulatory T cells in long-lasting Graves disease (dated by TCRdb to 2020 to 2022). The sample's time point label, decoded: persistent/refractory GD, antithyroid drugs over 5 years with positive TRAb. RNA was extracted from PBMCs in TRIzol for both TCR sequencing and RNA sequencing. Library preparation used multiplex PCR. The data were produced on an Illumina HiSeq 4000. To build TCR beta libraries, CDR3 regions were amplified by Arm-PCR using iRepertoire HTBI primers. Using fastp at Q25 and MiXCR, TCRdb reprocessed the public reads and kept productive beta chains. Rows with a matching CDR3 protein are joined into one entry that keeps the most common DNA and genes. This sample gives hundreds of thousands of distinct CDR3 sequences in total; less than 25% of them show up just once. 7.8% of the sample rests with the top ten.

The sample in question was peripheral blood mononuclear cells (PBMCs), obtained when the disease was refractory, from a patient treated with antithyroid drugs. All receptors come from a female donor with Graves disease.

This clonotype was found a few times. The J gene is TRBJ2-5, the V gene TRBV9; 7 bases line up with TRBD1. J lost 0 bases, V lost 3 bases, and 5 bases had no gene match. The CDR3 consists of 15 residues. The germline CDR1 and CDR2 sequences are SGDLS and YYNGEE. The CDR3 sequence is CASSAKGGYQETQYF. CDR3 nucleotides: TGTGCCAGCAGCGCGAAAGGGGGCTACCAAGAGACCCAGTACTTC.

In regard to this clonotype: This may arise from a read error, as a much more abundant clone is one base away. V usage is TRBV28 and J usage is TRBJ2-7; 8 bases fit TRBD2. The CDR3 has 15 amino acids. The ends lost 6 bases at V and 0 bases at J; junction bases unmatched: 7. The germline V gene encodes CDR1 MDHEN and CDR2 SYDVKM. CDR3 sequence: CASSTIAGSSYEQYF. Written as DNA, the CDR3 is TGTGCCAGCAGCACCATAGCGGGGAGCTCCTACGAGCAGTACTTC.

The chain couples TRBV11-3 to TRBJ2-1; D is ambiguous. The CDR3 contains 16 residues. Trimming removed 5 bases at V and 0 bases at J, with 14 bases between. The germline V gene encodes CDR1 SGHNT and CDR2 YENEEA. The CDR3 nucleotides are TGTGCCAGCAGCCCCCGCGTGGGCGGCTCCTACAATGAGCAGTTCTTC. It is translated as CASSPRVGGSYNEQFF. Together with reference TRBV11-3 and TRBJ2-1, the CDR3 gives the full variable domain: EAGVVQSPRYKIIEKKQPVAFWCNPISGHNTLYWYLQNLGQGPELLIRYENEEAVDDSQLPKDRFSAERLKGVDSTLKIQPAELGDSAVYLCASSPRVGGSYNEQFFGPGTRLTVL.

This rearrangement joins TRBV6-2 or TRBV6-3 to TRBJ2-4; maybe TRBD1 (5 bases). This CDR3 has 14 amino acids. Trimming stripped 2 bases from V and 8 bases from J, with 13 bases between. CDR1 is MNHEY, CDR2 SVGEGT, per germline. DNA of the CDR3: TGTGCCAGCAGTTACGGGGCCCGAAGCGACATTCAGTACTTC. Its translation: CASSYGARSDIQYF.

This clonotype was observed a handful of times. This chain uses TRBV6-1 with TRBJ2-2, with unresolved D. CDR1 is MNHNS and CDR2 is SASEGT in the germline V gene. Deletions cut 5 bases from V and 9 bases from J, with 10 bases between. The CDR3 is made up of 12 amino acids. The CDR3 DNA is TGTGCCAGCAGTATGGATGTGTGGGAGCTGTTTTTT. Amino acid sequence: CASSMDVWELFF.

This clonotype was observed at least ten times. The chain links TRBV27 to TRBJ2-5, with 12 bases lining up with TRBD2. CDR1 is MNHEY and CDR2 is SMNVEV in the germline V gene (reference sequence). This CDR3 is 19 amino acids long. With V trimmed by 2 bases and J by 5 bases, 15 bases remained unmatched. In DNA form, the CDR3 reads TGTGCCAGCAGTTTAGGCACCCTAGCGGGAGGGCCCGTTGGGGAGACCCAGTACTTC. Translating it yields CASSLGTLAGGPVGETQYF.

This clonotype was seen only a few times. V usage is TRBV13 and J usage is TRBJ2-5; tentatively, D is TRBD1 (6 bases). Deletions cut 4 bases from V and 1 base from J, with 10 bases between. This CDR3 contains 14 residues. Germline CDR1 reads PRHDT; CDR2 reads FYEKMQ (reference sequence). For the CDR3, the DNA is TGTGCCAGCAGCTCCGGGACAACCCAAGAGACCCAGTACTTC. Its translation: CASSSGTTQETQYF.

This sequence joins TRBV4-1 and TRBJ2-7, with a possible D match to TRBD2 (6 bases). V lost 3 bases and J lost 6, with 12 bases in between. The V gene's germline CDR1 is MGHRA and CDR2 YSYEKL. This CDR3 is built from 13 residues. CDR3 protein: CASSHGGNGEQYF. CDR3 DNA sequence: TGCGCCAGCAGCCATGGGGGGAATGGCGAGCAGTACTTC.

As concerns this clonotype: A read error may explain this, as a much larger clone is one base away. The chain is built from TRBV11-1 and TRBJ1-1, with 11 nucleotides matching TRBD1. The CDR3 sequence is 16 residues long. The germline V gene encodes CDR1 SGHAT and CDR2 FQDESV (reference sequence). The CDR3 DNA sequence: TGTGCCAGCAGCCCGAACGCGGACAGGGGGCACACTGAAGCTCTCTTT. This sequence encodes CASSPNADRGHTEALF.

This clonotype was observed many times. The chain employs TRBV6-1 and TRBJ2-6; 10 positions agree with TRBD2. The germline CDR1 and CDR2 sequences are MNHNS and SASEGT. The CDR3 length is 19 residues. V gave up 6 bases and J gave up 3 bases; unmatched junction bases: 14. The CDR3 DNA reads as TGTGCCAGCAGCGTACAACCGGGACTAGCGCTTGGTGGGGCCAACGTCCTGACTTTC. Amino acid sequence: CASSVQPGLALGGANVLTF.

This clonotype was found a few times. V and J are TRBV7-8 and TRBJ1-6; 9 bases map to TRBD1. With 3 bases clipped from V and 6 bases from J, the junction kept 0 bases outside the gene matches. Germline V gives CDR1 SGHVS, CDR2 FQNEAQ. The CDR3 spans 14 residues. CDR3 in amino acids: CASSLDRGNSPLHF. In nucleotides, the CDR3 is TGTGCCAGCAGCTTGGACAGGGGTAATTCACCCCTCCACTTT.

This clonotype has at least ten counts. This chain joins TRBV6-1 and TRBJ1-2; 9 nucleotides match TRBD1. The CDR3 loop spans 14 amino acids. Losses at the gene ends were 8 bases for V and 5 bases for J; bases not matched to a gene: 9. The germline V gene has CDR1 MNHNS and CDR2 SASEGT. CDR3 nucleotides: TGTGCCAGCTCCCGAGGACAGGGGAAATATGGCTACACCTTC. It yields the protein CASSRGQGKYGYTF.

As concerns this clonotype: This could be a read error, since a much larger clone is one nucleotide away. V is TRBV6-6 and J is TRBJ2-7; weak D call: TRBD2 (5 bases). Germline CDR1 is MNHNY and CDR2 is SVGAGI (reference sequence). The CDR3 extends over 13 amino acids. The CDR3: CASSYLASYGQYF. The CDR3 DNA reads as TGTGCCAGCAGTTACTTGGCTAGCTACGGGCAGTACTTC.

This clonotype occurred many times. DNA of the CDR3: TGTGCCAGCACCTGGTTTGCAGGAGAGACCCAGTACTTC. This gives the protein CASTWFAGETQYF. V and J are TRBV7-9 and TRBJ2-5; D gene unclear. The CDR3 is 13 amino acids. Deletions cut 7 bases from V and 4 bases from J, with 13 bases between. The germline V gene encodes CDR1 SEHNR and CDR2 FQNEAQ (reference sequence).

A word on this clonotype: This could be a read error, since a much larger clone is one nucleotide away. CDR3 in DNA: TGTGCCAGCAGGCGACTAGCGGGAGGGGGGTACAATGGGCAGTTCTTC. Its translation: CASRRLAGGGYNGQFF. The chain uses TRBV2 and TRBJ2-1, with TRBD2 matching over 14 bases. The CDR3 is 16 amino acids. CDR1 is SNHLY, CDR2 FYNNEI, per germline.

The rearrangement uses TRBV7-9 and TRBJ2-7; 9 bases match TRBD2. The ends lost 7 bases at V and 4 bases at J; junction bases unmatched: 14. The CDR3 sequence is 16 residues long. The germline gives CDR1 SEHNR, CDR2 FQNEAQ (reference sequence). The CDR3 DNA reads TGTGCCAGCACGGGCAGGGAGGGGACTAGCAGATACGAGCAGTACTTC. Its translation is CASTGREGTSRYEQYF.